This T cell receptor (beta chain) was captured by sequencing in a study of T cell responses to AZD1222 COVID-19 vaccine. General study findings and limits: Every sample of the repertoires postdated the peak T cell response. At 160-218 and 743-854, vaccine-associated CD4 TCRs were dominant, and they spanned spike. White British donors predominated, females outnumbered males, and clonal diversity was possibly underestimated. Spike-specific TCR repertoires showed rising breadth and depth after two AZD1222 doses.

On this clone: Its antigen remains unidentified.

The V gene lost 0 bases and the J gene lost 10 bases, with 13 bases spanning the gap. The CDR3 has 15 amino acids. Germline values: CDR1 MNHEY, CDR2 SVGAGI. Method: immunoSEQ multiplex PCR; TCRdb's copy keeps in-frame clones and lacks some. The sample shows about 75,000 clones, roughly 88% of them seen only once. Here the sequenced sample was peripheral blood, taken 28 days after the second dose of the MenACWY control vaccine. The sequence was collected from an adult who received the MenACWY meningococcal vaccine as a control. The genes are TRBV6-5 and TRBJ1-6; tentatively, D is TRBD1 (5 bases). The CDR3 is CASSYSTQGSSPLHF. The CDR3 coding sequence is TGTGCCAGCAGTTACTCGACCCAGGGATCGTCACCCCTCCACTTT.